This TCR beta chain was sequenced for a study of regulatory T cells in long-lasting Graves disease. The CDR3 is 15 amino acids. The V and J ends lost 6 bases and 1 base, in that order; junction bases with no gene match: 6. Through Arm-PCR of CDR3 regions and iRepertoire HTBI primers, TCR beta libraries were built. TCRdb reprocessed the multiplex PCR reads with MiXCR, giving one entry per CDR3 protein. The repertoire holds about 460,000 distinct CDR3 sequences, with roughly 22% as singletons. This clonotype came up a few times. The time point here: persistent/refractory GD, antithyroid drugs over 5 years with positive TRAb. From RNA extracted from PBMCs, the TCR library was made.

The sample consisted of peripheral blood mononuclear cells (PBMCs), taken when the disease was refractory, from a patient treated with antithyroid drugs. This receptor was obtained from a female donor with Graves disease. The J gene is TRBJ1-3, the V gene TRBV12-3 or TRBV12-4, with TRBD1 matching 7 bases. The CDR3 protein is CASSPRGGSGNTIYF. The DNA for the CDR3 is TGTGCCAGCAGCCCCAGGGGGGGTTCTGGAAACACCATATATTTT.